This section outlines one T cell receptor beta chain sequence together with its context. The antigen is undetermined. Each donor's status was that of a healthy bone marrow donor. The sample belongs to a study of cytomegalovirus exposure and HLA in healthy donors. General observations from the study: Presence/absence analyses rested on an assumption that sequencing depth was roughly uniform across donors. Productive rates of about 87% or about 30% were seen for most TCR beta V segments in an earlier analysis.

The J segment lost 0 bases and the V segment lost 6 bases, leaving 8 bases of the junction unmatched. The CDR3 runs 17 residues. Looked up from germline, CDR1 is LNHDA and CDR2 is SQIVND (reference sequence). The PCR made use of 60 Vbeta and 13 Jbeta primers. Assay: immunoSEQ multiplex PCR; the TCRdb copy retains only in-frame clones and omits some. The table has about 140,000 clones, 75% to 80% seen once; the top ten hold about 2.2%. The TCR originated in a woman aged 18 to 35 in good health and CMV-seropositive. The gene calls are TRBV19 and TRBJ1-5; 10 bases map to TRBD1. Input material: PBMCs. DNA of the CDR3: TGTGCCAGTAGCCTCGGACAGGGGGGACTTAGCAATCAGCCCCAGCATTTT. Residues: CASSLGQGGLSNQPQHF.